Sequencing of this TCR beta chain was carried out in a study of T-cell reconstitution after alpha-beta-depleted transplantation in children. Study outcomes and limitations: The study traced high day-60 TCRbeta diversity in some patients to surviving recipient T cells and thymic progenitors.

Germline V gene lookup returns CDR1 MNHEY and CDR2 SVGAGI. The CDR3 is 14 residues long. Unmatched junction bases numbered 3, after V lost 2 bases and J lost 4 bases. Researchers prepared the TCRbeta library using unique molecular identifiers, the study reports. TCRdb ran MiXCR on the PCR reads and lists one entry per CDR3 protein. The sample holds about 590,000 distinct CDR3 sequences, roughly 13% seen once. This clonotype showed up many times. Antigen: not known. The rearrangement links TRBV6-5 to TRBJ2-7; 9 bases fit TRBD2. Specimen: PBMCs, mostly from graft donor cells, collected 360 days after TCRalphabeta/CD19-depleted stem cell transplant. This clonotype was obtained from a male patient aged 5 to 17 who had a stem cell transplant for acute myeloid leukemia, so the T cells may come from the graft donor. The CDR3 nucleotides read TGTGCCAGCAGTTACCTCCTAGCGGGGTACGAGCAGTACTTC. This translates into CASSYLLAGYEQYF.